Listed below are T cell receptor beta chains from one sample, sequenced in a study of blood T cell repertoires in COVID-19. Data came from immunoSEQ multiplex PCR; TCRdb stores just in-frame clones and leaves some out. Of tens of thousands of clones in the sample, 80% to 85% were seen once. Sequences were obtained from peripheral blood. The receptors here all came from a man aged 25-45 years with COVID-19, enrolled during active disease. CDR3s include the opening cysteine and the closing phenylalanine or tryptophan. The D gene is left open where the match is weak. Clone size is given for some rows only: seen once, a few or many times, or a class if the clone is expanded.

D	V	size	J	DNA	CDR3
TRBD1	TRBV29-1	.	TRBJ2-1	TGCAGCGTGACTGGACAGGGCTGGCAGAATGAGCAGTTCTTC	CSVTGQGWQNEQFF
TRBD1	TRBV3-1/TRBV3-2	.	TRBJ2-7	TGTGCCAGCAGCCACGGACAGGGCGGCGAGCAGTACTTC	CASSHGQGGEQYF
TRBD1	TRBV27	.	TRBJ1-2	TGTGCCAGCTATCGACAGGGATATGGCTACACCTTC	CASYRQGYGYTF
.	TRBV5-1	.	TRBJ1-3	TGCGCCAGCAGCAACGGACAGACCGCCTCTGGAAACACCATATATTTT	CASSNGQTASGNTIYF
TRBD2	TRBV28	.	TRBJ2-7	TGTGCCAGCAGCGGGCGGGGGGGAACCTACGAGCAGTACTTC	CASSGRGGTYEQYF
TRBD2	TRBV6-5	.	TRBJ2-7	TGTGCCAGCAGGCAGACTAGCGGAGCAGACGAGCAGTACTTC	CASRQTSGADEQYF
.	TRBV5-4	.	TRBJ2-5	TGTGCCAGCAGCCTTTGGGTAGGCGGCCAAGAGACCCAGTACTTC	CASSLWVGGQETQYF
TRBD1	TRBV7-2	.	TRBJ1-2	TGTGCCAGCAGCAAAAAGGAGGGGGCGGCTGGCTACACCTTC	CASSKKEGAAGYTF
.	TRBV10-2	.	TRBJ1-1	TGCGCCAGCACAGAACAGGCCTTGAACACTGAAGCTTTCTTT	CASTEQALNTEAFF
TRBD2	TRBV30	.	TRBJ2-7	TGTGCCTGGAGTGTAGCGGGAGGTCGCTTGGGCGAGCAGTACTTC	CAWSVAGGRLGEQYF
TRBD2	TRBV5-6	.	TRBJ2-3	TGTGCCAGCAGCCGGGGACTAGCGGGATCCACAGATACGCAGTATTTT	CASSRGLAGSTDTQYF
.	TRBV19	.	TRBJ1-4	TGTGCCAGTGGGATAGGACAGCTTAATGAAAAACTGTTTTTT	CASGIGQLNEKLFF
.	TRBV28	.	TRBJ2-4	TGTGCCAGCAGTTCCGGACAGCAACCCACACTAGCCAAAAACATTCAGTACTTC	CASSSGQQPTLAKNIQYF
.	TRBV6-2/TRBV6-3	.	TRBJ1-1	TGTGCCAGCAGCCGCTGGGAGACTGAAGCTTTCTTT	CASSRWETEAFF
.	TRBV28	.	TRBJ1-1	TGTGCCAGCAGTTTTGAGCCTGAAGCTTTCTTT	CASSFEPEAFF
.	TRBV14	.	TRBJ1-3	TGTGCCAGCAGCCAAGTTTCGGTTGGAAACACCATATATTTT	CASSQVSVGNTIYF
.	TRBV19	.	TRBJ2-7	TGTGCTCGGCACAGGGACGGCTCCTACGAGCAGTACTTC	CARHRDGSYEQYF
.	TRBV19	.	TRBJ1-5	TGTGCCAGTAGTATGAAGGGGAATGGAGATCAGCCCCAGCATTTT	CASSMKGNGDQPQHF
.	TRBV19	medium-sized	TRBJ2-7	TGTGCCAGTAGTAGCCAGGGGACACTTTCCTCCTACGAGCAGTACTTC	CASSSQGTLSSYEQYF
.	TRBV24-1	.	TRBJ2-5	TGTGCCACCAGTGAACTAACAGGGGGAGGGGAGACCCAGTACTTC	CATSELTGGGETQYF
.	TRBV30	few	TRBJ1-5	TGTGCCTGGGGCCTCGGGGAGAGGAGCAATCAGCCCCAGCATTTT	CAWGLGERSNQPQHF
TRBD1	TRBV30	.	TRBJ1-1	TGTGCCAGGGGGCTGACCTCACAGGGTGAAGCTTTCTTT	CARGLTSQGEAFF
.	TRBV11-2	.	TRBJ1-2	TGTGCCAGCAGCCAGACAACAGCCAACTATGGCTACACCTTC	CASSQTTANYGYTF
.	TRBV6-2/TRBV6-3	.	TRBJ2-5	TGTGCCAGCAGTTACTCGAGGACTACCGAAGAGACCCAGTACTTC	CASSYSRTTEETQYF
TRBD2	TRBV9	.	TRBJ2-1	TGTGCCAGCAGCGTCCGGGCGTCGGCTAGCGGGAGTAATGAGCAGTTCTTC	CASSVRASASGSNEQFF
TRBD1	TRBV4-2	.	TRBJ2-7	TGTGCCAGCAGCCAGGGGGACAGGGGGCGGGACGAGCAGTACTTC	CASSQGDRGRDEQYF
.	TRBV19	.	TRBJ1-3	TGTGCCAGTAGTACCCTACTCCTATCTGGAAACACCATATATTTT	CASSTLLLSGNTIYF
TRBD1	TRBV30	many	TRBJ2-7	TGTGCCTGGAGTGGACAGGGAAGCCTTTACGAGCAGTACTTC	CAWSGQGSLYEQYF
TRBD1	TRBV30	.	TRBJ1-5	TGTGCCTGGGGGACAGCTCTTAATCAGCCCCAGCATTTT	CAWGTALNQPQHF
.	TRBV19	.	TRBJ1-5	TGTGCCAGTAGTATAGTTCAGGGGCACCATCAGCCCCAGCATTTT	CASSIVQGHHQPQHF
.	TRBV10-3	.	TRBJ2-5	TGTGCCATCGGCGCTAGCGTACAAGAGACCCAGTACTTC	CAIGASVQETQYF
TRBD1	TRBV5-4	.	TRBJ1-4	TGTGCCAGCAGCCGAAACCCCGACAGGGCTAATGAAAAACTGTTTTTT	CASSRNPDRANEKLFF
TRBD2	TRBV5-4	.	TRBJ2-7	TGTGCCAGCAGCCGTGCTGGGGGGGACTCCTACGAGCAGTACTTC	CASSRAGGDSYEQYF
TRBD1	TRBV6-1	.	TRBJ1-1	TGTGCCAGCAGTGAGCAGGGGGTAGGTGAAGCTTTCTTT	CASSEQGVGEAFF
.	TRBV14	.	TRBJ2-2	TGTGCCAGCAGCCAACCCGCGAGGGGGAGTGACACCGGGGAGCTGTTTTTT	CASSQPARGSDTGELFF
TRBD1	TRBV11-2	.	TRBJ2-7	TGTGCCAGCAGTCATTACCGGGACAGCTCCTACGAGCAGTACTTC	CASSHYRDSSYEQYF
.	TRBV6-2/TRBV6-3	.	TRBJ1-1	TGTGCCAGCAGTTCTGGGCTTCACACTGAAGCTTTCTTT	CASSSGLHTEAFF
.	TRBV27	.	TRBJ2-1	TGTGCCAGCAGTTCCAGAACTACCGAGCAGTTCTTC	CASSSRTTEQFF
TRBD1	TRBV19	.	TRBJ1-1	TGTGCCAGTAAGCGGGGGGGACAGGGGGCTAATGAAGCTTTCTTT	CASKRGGQGANEAFF
TRBD1	TRBV6-6	few	TRBJ1-1	TGTGCCAGCAGCCTCGGACAGGGGGAGGACACTGAAGCTTTCTTT	CASSLGQGEDTEAFF
TRBD1	TRBV30	.	TRBJ2-7	TGTGCCTGGAATCAACAGGGGGCGTCCTACGAGCAGTACTTC	CAWNQQGASYEQYF
.	TRBV6-4	.	TRBJ2-1	TGTGCCACCGCCCGGGGGGCTGGGAATGAGCAGTTCTTC	CATARGAGNEQFF
.	TRBV5-6	.	TRBJ1-1	TGTGCCAGCAGCAATGGGCCGAACACTGAAGCTTTCTTT	CASSNGPNTEAFF
.	TRBV9	.	TRBJ1-3	TGTGCCAGCAGCGTAAGCGGGGCCAGGGGCAACATCTACTCTGGAAACACCATATATTTT	CASSVSGARGNIYSGNTIYF
TRBD1	TRBV6-5	.	TRBJ1-1	TGTGCCAGCAGTTACAGACAGGGGGCCACTGAAGCTTTCTTT	CASSYRQGATEAFF
TRBD1	TRBV11-2	.	TRBJ1-2	TGTGCCAGCAGCTTATTTGGAACAGGGGGCGAAGGTGGCTACACCTTC	CASSLFGTGGEGGYTF
.	TRBV6-1	.	TRBJ1-2	TGTGCCAGCACCCCCTACACCGGAGAGGGCTACACCTTC	CASTPYTGEGYTF
TRBD1	TRBV7-2	.	TRBJ2-3	TGTGCCAGCAGCTGGCGCCCGGACAGGGGGCTCAAGGATACGCAGTATTTT	CASSWRPDRGLKDTQYF